This TCR beta chain was captured by sequencing in a study of blood T cell repertoires in COVID-19. In the study overall: Some COVID-19 samples were acute and others convalescent; all came from the United States, Italy and Spain. Sample material is recorded as cDNA or gDNA derived from T cells, B-cell-depleted T cells, or PBMCs.

Some clones are missing from TCRdb's copy, which holds only in-frame ones; the method was immunoSEQ multiplex PCR. Among about 140,000 clones listed, 79% were seen once. The germline CDR1 and CDR2 sequences are MNHEY and SMNVEV (reference sequence). The V segment lost 4 bases and the J segment 9 bases; nucleotides outside the gene matches: 1. The CDR3 extends over 12 amino acids. The genes are TRBV27 and TRBJ1-5; 9 bases match TRBD1. Sequencing was carried out using peripheral blood. This receptor was taken from a man aged 60 to 69 with acute or convalescent COVID-19. DNA for the CDR3: TGTGCCAGCAGTTCGACAGGGGGGCCCCAGCATTTT. Protein product: CASSSTGGPQHF.